This entry features one TCR beta chain sequence. Profiled with immunoSEQ multiplex PCR; TCRdb holds only in-frame clones, not every one. The sample holds about 68,000 clones, 80% to 90% seen once. This record comes from a study of OX40 agonist ivuxolimab in advanced cancers. For the study at large: Hepatocellular carcinoma, melanoma, renal cell or head and neck cancer was diagnosed in the dose-escalation patients.

Systemic immunosuppression or autoimmune disease history was grounds to exclude patients. Patients had blood sampled at baseline and again on cycle 4 day 1 and cycle 7 day 1. The CDR3 is 15 residues long. CDR1 is MDHEN and CDR2 is SYDVKM in the germline V gene. Unmatched junction bases numbered 4, after V lost 5 bases and J lost 1 base. The material sequenced was CD4+ or CD8+ T cells sorted from blood, taken in a trial of the OX40 agonist ivuxolimab. This TCR derives from an adult with an advanced solid tumor such as melanoma, head and neck, liver or kidney cancer. The chain couples TRBV28 to TRBJ2-3; 9 nucleotides line up with TRBD1. This CDR3 is CASSGQGIGTDTQYF. DNA for the CDR3: TGTGCCAGCAGTGGACAGGGGATTGGCACAGATACGCAGTATTTT.